This is a list of T cell receptor beta chains from one sample in a study of CD8+CD57+ T cells in acquired aplastic anemia. Using its own MiXCR run on the reads, TCRdb lists one record per CDR3 protein. Here the sample spans fewer than 250,000 distinct CDR3 sequences, almost 50% being singletons. Material: sorted CD4+, CD8+, or CD8+CD57+ T cells (not recorded which) from PBMCs. All receptors come from a human donor with aplastic anemia. The CDR3 runs from the conserved cysteine through the conserved F or W. A D gene is named only where the DNA matches it firmly. Clone size is shown for a subset of rows, as once, few, many or a class of expanded clone.

j_call clone_size v_call d_call cdr3_nt cdr3_aa
TRBJ2-5 few TRBV24-1 TRBD1 TGTGCCACCAGTGATGGATCCGACAGGGTGGAAGAGACCCAGTACTTC CATSDGSDRVEETQYF
TRBJ2-5 NA TRBV2 NA TGTGCCAGCGCTGGGACCCCGTACCAAGAGACCCAGTACTTC CASAGTPYQETQYF
TRBJ2-7 NA TRBV6-1 NA TGTGCCAGCAGCGCCCAACAGGGGGGGGAAGAGCAGTACTTC CASSAQQGGEEQYF
TRBJ2-1 many TRBV7-9 NA TGTGCCAGCAGCCCACTCCGGGTTTACAATGAGCAGTTCTTC CASSPLRVYNEQFF
TRBJ2-3 many TRBV5-1 NA TGCGCCAGCAGCCTTGCGTGGGGCACAGATACGCAGTATTTT CASSLAWGTDTQYF
TRBJ2-5 NA TRBV29-1 NA TGCAGCGTCGACGGGGTTCTAGGGGAGACCCAGTACTTC CSVDGVLGETQYF
TRBJ1-5 many TRBV29-1 NA TGCAGCACAGGACCGGTTGGCAATCAGCCCCAGCATTTT CSTGPVGNQPQHF
TRBJ2-5 NA TRBV5-1 TRBD2 TGCGCCAGCAGCTTGGCCTTGCGGGGGGAGACCCAGTACTTC CASSLALRGETQYF
TRBJ1-1 NA TRBV19 TRBD1 TGTGCCAGTAGTGCCGGGACAGGGGGTTTTAAAGGAACTGAAGCTTTCTTT CASSAGTGGFKGTEAFF
TRBJ1-6 many TRBV5-1 TRBD1 TGCGCCAGCAGCTTGGCCTCCTTAACGACAGGGGGAAATTCACCCCTCCACTTT CASSLASLTTGGNSPLHF
TRBJ2-6 many TRBV6-4 TRBD2 TGTGCCAGCAGTGACTCGGGAGGGAGCTCTGGGGCCAACGTCCTGACTTTC CASSDSGGSSGANVLTF
TRBJ1-5 NA TRBV25-1 NA TGTGCCAGCAGTGAATCGGGGGCCAGTCAGCCCCAGCATTTT CASSESGASQPQHF
TRBJ2-7 NA TRBV10-3 TRBD1 TGTGCCATCAGTGAGTTGGGACAGGGATACGAGCAGTACTTC CAISELGQGYEQYF
TRBJ2-3 many TRBV20-1 TRBD2 TGCAGTGCTAGACTACCTAGCGGGGGGCCCACAGATACGCAGTATTTT CSARLPSGGPTDTQYF
TRBJ2-1 many TRBV5-1 TRBD1 TGCGCCAGCAGCTTATCGGGACAGGGGGGGTCCTTGTGGTTCTTC CASSLSGQGGSLWFF
TRBJ1-5 NA TRBV28 NA TGTGCCAGCAGTTTTATTGCCGGGGGCAGTCAGCCCCAGCATTTT CASSFIAGGSQPQHF
TRBJ1-6 many TRBV7-6 NA TGTGCCAGCAGCTTACTTCAGGGGAGTGATTCACCCCTCCACTTT CASSLLQGSDSPLHF
TRBJ2-5 many TRBV28 NA TGTGCCAGCACCTCGGTAGGGCGCAAAGAGACCCAGTACTTC CASTSVGRKETQYF
TRBJ1-5 NA TRBV11-1 NA TGTGCCAGCAGCTTAGTGGGCCGGCAGGGAAATCAGCCCCAGCATTTT CASSLVGRQGNQPQHF
TRBJ2-1 NA TRBV3-1 NA TGTGCCAGCAGCCCCCCCCGAGGGAATTCGAACAATGAGCAGTTCTTC CASSPPRGNSNNEQFF
TRBJ2-1 NA TRBV7-9 NA TGTGCCAGCAGCTTGGGGTCAGGGAGAAGGAATGAGCAGTTCTTC CASSLGSGRRNEQFF
TRBJ1-4 many TRBV5-1 NA TGCGCCAGCAGCTCGCGCCCGGTGGGGTCGGCTAATGAAAAACTGTTTTTT CASSSRPVGSANEKLFF
TRBJ1-6 NA TRBV20-1 NA TGCAGTGCTGGGCGGACAAACGATAATTCACCCCTCCACTTT CSAGRTNDNSPLHF